This T cell receptor (beta chain) was observed in a study of PD-1 blockade in mismatch repair-deficient tumors. Study as a whole: Enrolled about 2013-2016, patients had progressing, pretreated mismatch repair-deficient cancers of about a dozen types.

Every patient had mismatch repair deficiency by PCR or immunohistochemistry. Three pembrolizumab responders had their TCRs sequenced. Details on this clone: Its cognate antigen is unknown.

The V gene's germline CDR1 is SNHLY and CDR2 FYNNEI. Trimming took off 1 base at V and 4 bases at J, with 7 bases between the two ends. This CDR3 has 13 residues. Broader study findings: Tumor-resident clones, often undetectable pretreatment in blood, expanded then contracted after pembrolizumab.

This table comes from immunoSEQ multiplex PCR, and its TCRdb copy is limited to in-frame clones, with some not included. The sample has under 75,000 clones, 70% to 90% seen once. This TCR came from an adult with mismatch repair-deficient cancer. The chain is built from TRBV2 and TRBJ1-1; D possibly corresponds to TRBD1 (5 bases). This material consisted of peripheral blood, taken 52 weeks after starting pembrolizumab. The CDR3 DNA follows: TGTGCCAGCAGTGAAGGAGGGGTCACTGAAGCTTTCTTT. It translates to CASSEGGVTEAFF.